These 16 T cell receptor beta chains were sequenced from one sample in a study of blood T cell repertoires in COVID-19. Profiling relied on immunoSEQ multiplex PCR, and the TCRdb table lists in-frame clones only, not all of them. Altogether around 220,000 clones are present, 80% to 85% being singletons, with the ten largest covering just under 20%. Sequencing input: peripheral blood. These receptors were obtained from a man in his thirties or forties with active or convalescent COVID-19.

This clone came up a few times. The chain recombines TRBV25-1 with TRBJ1-1; tentative D call: TRBD1 (6 bases). The germline V and J ends were trimmed by 1 base and 1 base, with 10 bases remaining between them. The germline V gene has CDR1 MGHDK and CDR2 SYGVNS. The CDR3 contains 15 residues. CDR3 nucleotide sequence: TGTGCCAGCAGTGAATCCCGGACAGAGAACACTGAAGCTTTCTTT. Protein: CASSESRTENTEAFF.

The chain combines TRBV7-2 with TRBJ2-3, with D tentatively TRBD1 (6 bases). Between the trimmed V and J ends, which lost 5 bases and 0 bases, there was a span of 15 bases. There are 16 residues in the CDR3. Looked up from germline, CDR1 is SGHTA and CDR2 is FQGNSA. CDR3 sequence (DNA): TGTGCCAGCAGCCCCTGGGGCAGGGGAAGCACAGATACGCAGTATTTT. Translating gives CASSPWGRGSTDTQYF.

This sequence joins TRBV14 and TRBJ2-5; possible D gene TRBD1, 5 bases. The length of the CDR3 is 15 residues. Germline CDR1 is SGHDN and CDR2 is FVKESK. The V and J ends lost 4 bases and 1 base respectively, with 13 bases between them. Here the CDR3 reads CASSPGQTLQETQYF. CDR3 DNA sequence: TGTGCCAGCAGCCCCGGACAAACCCTCCAAGAGACCCAGTACTTC.

The chain carries TRBV7-2 and TRBJ1-1, with D perhaps matching TRBD1 (6 bases). The CDR3 sequence is 14 residues long. Per the germline V gene, CDR1 is SGHTA and CDR2 is FQGNSA. Trimming pared 1 base from V and 4 bases from J, leaving 10 bases between. The CDR3 DNA follows: TGTGCCAGCAGCTTAGAGGGCAGGGGCACTGAAGCTTTCTTT. This encodes CASSLEGRGTEAFF.

The J gene is TRBJ2-7, the V gene TRBV4-3; possibly TRBD1 for D (5 bases). Looked up from germline, CDR1 is LGHNA and CDR2 is YSLEER. CDR3 length: 15 amino acids. Trimming removed 0 bases at V and 2 bases at J, with 11 bases between. The CDR3: CASSQDLGQTYEQYF. Written as DNA, the CDR3 is TGCGCCAGCAGCCAAGATCTGGGGCAGACCTACGAGCAGTACTTC.

The chain employs TRBV6-6 and TRBJ2-1; no clear D gene. CDR3 length equals 11 residues. Germline-derived CDR1 and CDR2 are MNHNY and SVGAGI (reference sequence). V shed 5 bases and J shed 7 bases, with 6 bases lying between them. The CDR3 nucleotides are TGTGCCAGCAGTAGCCCAAATGAGCAGTTCTTC. Its protein product is CASSSPNEQFF.

This chain joins TRBV7-2 and TRBJ1-5, with no clear D. The CDR3 contains 15 residues. Trimming stripped 1 base from V and 0 bases from J, with 7 bases between. Germline loops: CDR1 SGHTA, CDR2 FQGNSA. The CDR3 nucleotides read TGTGCCAGCAGCTTAGATGGGAGTAGCAATCAGCCCCAGCATTTT. As protein: CASSLDGSSNQPQHF.

In its sample, this clone was seen a few times. The gene calls are TRBV6-1 and TRBJ1-1, with D maybe TRBD1 (6 bases). Trimming removed 1 base from V and 6 bases from J, with 12 bases in between. This CDR3 contains 14 residues. Germline V lookup: CDR1 MNHNS, CDR2 SASEGT. CDR3 DNA: TGTGCCAGCAGTGAAGGAGGGGGGGGGGCTGAAGCTTTCTTT. Encoded protein: CASSEGGGGAEAFF.

This chain links TRBV20-1 with TRBJ2-7; D is perhaps TRBD1 (5 bases). The CDR3 spans 11 residues. Germline-derived CDR1 and CDR2 are DFQATT and SNEGSKA (reference sequence). With 4 bases removed from V and 8 bases from J, the gap between germline ends came to 12 bases. The chain's CDR3 is CSANTDSQQYF. The CDR3 region has the DNA TGCAGTGCTAACACCGACAGTCAGCAGTACTTC.

The chain employs TRBV6-5 and TRBJ1-1; D not certain. Germline V gene data show CDR1 as MNHEY and CDR2 as SVGAGI. The CDR3 extends over 14 amino acids. Between the trimmed V and J ends, which lost 5 bases and 4 bases, there was a span of 14 bases. The chain's CDR3 is CASSHQVVLTEAFF. In nucleotides, the CDR3 is TGTGCCAGCAGTCACCAGGTGGTACTCACTGAAGCTTTCTTT.

The chain is built from TRBV29-1 and TRBJ1-2, with 8 bases aligning to TRBD1. V lost 7 bases and J lost 3; bases outside the gene matches: 4. The germline V gene encodes CDR1 SQVTM and CDR2 ANQGSEA. There are 12 residues in the CDR3. The CDR3 DNA sequence: TGCAGCGCTGGACAGGGAGACTATGGCTACACCTTC. It yields the protein CSAGQGDYGYTF.

V and J are TRBV15 and TRBJ2-2; 7 nucleotides align to TRBD2. Germline values: CDR1 LNHNV, CDR2 YYDKDF (reference sequence). Trimming cost V 8 bases and J 1 base; bases outside gene matches: 10. The CDR3 has 16 amino acids. In DNA form, the CDR3 reads TGTGCCACCGGGAGGGTAGCGGTTTTGAACACCGGGGAGCTGTTTTTT. The encoded protein is CATGRVAVLNTGELFF. The whole variable domain, filled in from reference TRBV15 and TRBJ2-2, reads DAMVIQNPRYQVTQFGKPVTLSCSQTLNHNVMYWYQQKSSQAPKLLFHYYDKDFNNEADTPDNFQSRRPNTSFCFLDIRSPGLGDTAMYLCATGRVAVLNTGELFFGEGSRLTVL.

The chain uses TRBV19 and TRBJ2-5, with 13 bases matching TRBD2. Per germline, CDR1 LNHDA and CDR2 SQIVND (reference sequence). V was pared by 4 bases and J by 7 bases, with 6 bases of the junction left unmatched. The length of the CDR3 is 15 residues. The CDR3 loop is CASSTPRTSGGTQYF. DNA for the CDR3: TGTGCCAGTAGTACCCCCCGGACTAGCGGGGGGACCCAGTACTTC.

This sequence joins TRBV5-1 and TRBJ2-7; D is possibly TRBD1 (6 bases). CDR3 size: 14 residues. V lost 0 bases to trimming and J lost 3 bases, with 10 bases between them. The germline V gene encodes CDR1 SGHRS and CDR2 YFSETQ. For the CDR3, the DNA is TGCGCCAGCAGCTTGGACCTACAGGGCTACGAGCAGTACTTC. This sequence encodes CASSLDLQGYEQYF.

The chain joins TRBV6-5 to TRBJ1-5; possible D gene TRBD1, 6 bases. Germline values: CDR1 MNHEY, CDR2 SVGAGI. The CDR3 has 15 amino acids. V lost 6 bases, J lost 0 bases, and 12 bases lay in between. CDR3 in amino acids: CASRPGQYSNQPQHF. CDR3 DNA: TGTGCCAGCAGGCCTGGACAGTATAGCAATCAGCCCCAGCATTTT.

The chain is built from TRBV18 and TRBJ2-1; D gene uncertain. This CDR3 has 11 residues. Trimming took 3 bases from V and 7 from J, leaving 4 bases between them. Germline CDR1 KGHSH, CDR2 LQKENI. CDR3 sequence: CASSPGNEQFF. Written as DNA, the CDR3 is TGTGCCAGCTCACCCGGGAATGAGCAGTTCTTC.